This is a list of T cell receptor beta chains from one sample in a study of T cell responses to AZD1222 COVID-19 vaccine. Method: immunoSEQ multiplex PCR; TCRdb's copy keeps in-frame clones and lacks some. The sample contains about 97,000 clones, approximately 91% of which appear only once. The source was peripheral blood, collected on day 0 of AZD1222 vaccination. The receptor set was obtained from an adult in good health. Both conserved end residues are part of each CDR3. The D gene is left open where the match is weak. The listing skips clone size in some rows; elsewhere it reads once, few, many or a size class.

V gene,D gene,clone size,J gene,CDR3 protein,CDR3 DNA
TRBV29-1,.,.,TRBJ2-2,CSVGRGNTGELFF,TGCAGCGTTGGCCGCGGGAACACCGGGGAGCTGTTTTTT
TRBV4-3,.,.,TRBJ2-3,CASSQELGGAPDTQYF,TGCGCCAGCAGCCAAGAACTTGGGGGCGCCCCAGATACGCAGTATTTT
TRBV11-2,.,.,TRBJ2-3,CASSLERAADTQYF,TGTGCCAGCAGCTTAGAGAGGGCGGCAGATACGCAGTATTTT
TRBV28,.,.,TRBJ1-1,CASSLGGPDTEAFF,TGTGCCAGCAGTTTAGGGGGGCCGGACACTGAAGCTTTCTTT
TRBV4-1,.,.,TRBJ1-2,CASSHPAGAMGYGYTF,TGCGCCAGCAGCCATCCCGCAGGGGCCATGGGCTATGGCTACACCTTC
TRBV7-9,.,.,TRBJ1-1,CASRAVNTEAFF,TGTGCCAGCAGGGCGGTGAACACTGAAGCTTTCTTT
TRBV11-2,.,.,TRBJ1-6,CASSSSRGVGTLNSPLHF,TGTGCCAGCAGCTCTTCAAGGGGTGTGGGGACCCTTAATTCACCCCTCCACTTT
TRBV11-2,TRBD2,.,TRBJ2-7,CASSLSGVGLAAYEQYF,TGTGCCAGCAGCTTAAGTGGTGTGGGACTAGCGGCCTACGAGCAGTACTTC
TRBV6-5,TRBD2,.,TRBJ2-7,CASSRGELEQYF,TGTGCCAGCTCCCGGGGGGAGCTCGAGCAGTACTTC
TRBV30,.,.,TRBJ2-7,CAWSTGASNYEQYF,TGTGCCTGGAGTACCGGGGCCTCAAACTACGAGCAGTACTTC
TRBV12-3/TRBV12-4,TRBD2,.,TRBJ2-7,CASSRDYNYEQYF,TGTGCCAGCAGCCGGGACTACAACTACGAGCAGTACTTC
TRBV6-1,.,.,TRBJ2-7,CASSDSSYEQYF,TGTGCCAGCAGTGATAGCTCCTACGAGCAGTACTTC
TRBV6-2/TRBV6-3,.,.,TRBJ2-7,CASSYNRQLLKDSGPYEQYF,TGTGCCAGCAGTTATAACCGACAACTCCTAAAGGATTCAGGTCCCTACGAGCAGTACTTC
TRBV7-9,.,once,TRBJ2-3,CASTSGGGSGTQYF,TGTGCCAGCACCTCAGGGGGGGGCTCCGGTACGCAGTATTTT
TRBV25-1,.,.,TRBJ2-7,CASSEGQGGKNEQYF,TGTGCCAGCAGTGAAGGGCAGGGGGGGAAAAACGAGCAGTACTTC
TRBV18,TRBD1,.,TRBJ1-2,CASSWGQGEGGYTF,TGTGCCAGCTCATGGGGACAGGGGGAAGGAGGCTACACCTTC
TRBV6-5,.,few,TRBJ1-5,CASTLGQWGQPQHF,TGTGCCAGCACCCTTGGACAGTGGGGGCAGCCCCAGCATTTT
TRBV7-2,.,.,TRBJ1-1,CASSLVPRRRGTEAFF,TGTGCCAGCAGCTTAGTGCCCCGACGCAGGGGCACTGAAGCTTTCTTT
TRBV19,.,.,TRBJ1-5,CASSPSGEQPQHF,TGTGCCAGTAGCCCCTCCGGGGAACAGCCCCAGCATTTT
TRBV5-4,TRBD2,.,TRBJ2-6,CASSLGGAEGANVLTF,TGTGCCAGCAGCCTGGGAGGGGCGGAAGGGGCCAACGTCCTGACTTTC
TRBV30,.,.,TRBJ1-4,CAWSLGEWEKLFF,TGTGCCTGGAGTTTAGGGGAGTGGGAAAAACTGTTTTTT
TRBV7-3,.,.,TRBJ2-2,CASSSIDRPNTGELFF,TGTGCCAGCAGCTCGATAGACAGGCCTAACACCGGGGAGCTGTTTTTT
TRBV19,TRBD2,.,TRBJ2-1,CASSGTLFSGGTNEQFF,TGTGCCAGTAGTGGAACCCTCTTTAGCGGGGGGACCAATGAGCAGTTCTTC
TRBV7-2,.,.,TRBJ2-1,CASSMLGSYNEQFF,TGTGCCAGCAGCATGCTGGGGTCTTACAATGAGCAGTTCTTC
TRBV6-5,TRBD1,.,TRBJ1-2,CASSYGRRGNYGYTF,TGTGCCAGCAGTTACGGTCGCAGGGGGAACTATGGCTACACCTTC
TRBV4-1,.,.,TRBJ1-2,CASTGTVNYGYTF,TGCGCCAGCACCGGCACGGTGAACTATGGCTACACCTTC
TRBV28,.,.,TRBJ1-1,CATHTLENTEAFF,TGTGCCACTCACACTCTCGAGAACACTGAAGCTTTCTTT
TRBV6-5,.,.,TRBJ1-1,CASSYRGDTEAFF,TGTGCCAGCAGTTACCGAGGGGACACTGAAGCTTTCTTT
TRBV5-1,TRBD1,few,TRBJ1-1,CASSSLGDSTTMNTEAFF,TGCGCCAGCAGCTCGCTGGGGGACAGTACTACGATGAACACTGAAGCTTTCTTT
TRBV5-1,TRBD1,.,TRBJ1-5,CASSRHGQGAEGNQPQHF,TGCGCCAGCAGCCGTCATGGACAGGGGGCGGAGGGCAATCAGCCCCAGCATTTT
TRBV6-4,.,.,TRBJ1-4,CASSDPAGVDEKLFF,TGTGCCAGCAGTGACCCGGCAGGGGTGGATGAAAAACTGTTTTTT
TRBV19,TRBD1,few,TRBJ2-2,CASSIPGTGVAGELFF,TGTGCCAGTAGTATCCCCGGGACAGGGGTCGCCGGGGAGCTGTTTTTT
TRBV11-2,.,.,TRBJ2-4,CASSLRGTDIQYF,TGTGCCAGCAGCTTGAGGGGAACGGACATTCAGTACTTC
TRBV4-3,TRBD1,.,TRBJ1-5,CASSQDATGKMQPQHF,TGCGCCAGCAGCCAAGATGCGACAGGGAAGATGCAGCCCCAGCATTTT
TRBV7-2,TRBD2,.,TRBJ2-3,CASSKGLAGGRTDTQYF,TGTGCCAGCAGCAAGGGACTAGCGGGGGGGCGGACAGATACGCAGTATTTT
TRBV11-2,TRBD2,once,TRBJ2-1,CASSGGSGGHEYNEQFF,TGTGCCAGCAGTGGGGGTAGCGGGGGTCACGAATACAATGAGCAGTTCTTC
TRBV7-2,.,.,TRBJ2-1,CASRSTSHNEQFF,TGTGCCAGCAGGTCCACTAGCCACAATGAGCAGTTCTTC
TRBV7-9,TRBD1,.,TRBJ1-2,CASSFTGGTYGYTF,TGTGCCAGCAGCTTTACAGGGGGCACCTATGGCTACACCTTC
TRBV6-1,.,.,TRBJ1-6,CASSDGLRNSPLHF,TGTGCCAGCAGTGATGGACTACGTAATTCACCCCTCCACTTT
TRBV6-2/TRBV6-3,.,.,TRBJ1-6,CASSYSPLGVNYNSPLHF,TGTGCCAGCAGTTACTCACCGTTGGGGGTTAACTATAATTCACCCCTCCACTTT
TRBV5-5,.,.,TRBJ2-3,CASSLGAAGADTQYF,TGTGCCAGCAGCTTGGGGGCGGCTGGGGCAGATACGCAGTATTTT
TRBV28,.,.,TRBJ1-1,CASSPIGKGNTEAFF,TGTGCCAGCAGCCCAATCGGGAAGGGAAACACTGAAGCTTTCTTT
TRBV5-5,.,.,TRBJ1-1,CASSWGDRNTEAFF,TGTGCCAGCAGCTGGGGGGATAGGAACACTGAAGCTTTCTTT
TRBV7-2,.,.,TRBJ2-7,CASSLERDLSYEQYF,TGTGCCAGCAGCTTAGAGAGGGATTTGTCCTACGAGCAGTACTTC
TRBV9,.,.,TRBJ1-1,CASSADPRTEAFF,TGTGCCAGCAGCGCCGATCCTCGAACTGAAGCTTTCTTT
TRBV11-2,TRBD1,.,TRBJ1-5,CASSLVQGATQHF,TGTGCCAGCAGCTTGGTTCAGGGGGCAACCCAGCATTTT
TRBV2,.,.,TRBJ1-1,CASSERGTQEAFF,TGTGCCAGCAGTGAAAGAGGGACACAAGAAGCTTTCTTT
TRBV29-1,.,.,TRBJ1-3,CSVERGRDTIYF,TGCAGCGTTGAGAGGGGGAGGGACACCATATATTTT
TRBV28,.,few,TRBJ2-5,CASTPPGVETQYF,TGTGCCAGCACCCCCCCGGGGGTAGAGACCCAGTACTTC
TRBV28,.,once,TRBJ1-4,CASSSHVGRPEKLFF,TGTGCCAGCAGTTCCCACGTTGGCAGGCCGGAAAAACTGTTTTTT
TRBV5-4,.,.,TRBJ2-7,CASALWGRGNEQYF,TGTGCCAGCGCCCTGTGGGGCAGGGGTAACGAGCAGTACTTC
TRBV5-4,.,.,TRBJ1-1,CASSRRGWTEAFF,TGTGCCAGCAGCAGAAGGGGTTGGACTGAAGCTTTCTTT
TRBV7-9,TRBD2,.,TRBJ2-5,CASSEPSGGPGRGQETQYF,TGTGCCAGCAGCGAACCTAGCGGGGGGCCCGGGAGGGGGCAAGAGACCCAGTACTTC